A single sample is the source of the 22 T cell receptor beta chains below, sequenced in a study of immune evolution from preneoplasia to lung adenocarcinoma. Generated by immunoSEQ multiplex PCR, the TCRdb table keeps only in-frame clones and is missing some. This sample carries about 41,000 clones, less than 85% of them seen once, and the ten largest clones take around 4.5%. Sequencing was performed on FFPE invasive lung adenocarcinoma tissue. These receptors originate from a person in their sixties or seventies with lung adenocarcinoma.

This clone has only one observation. The CDR3 reads CASSPTASREKLFF. For the CDR3, the DNA is TGCGCCAGCAGCCCTACGGCCAGTCGGGAAAAACTGTTTTTT. V usage is TRBV5-1 and J usage is TRBJ1-4; D gene unclear. This CDR3 has 14 residues. The germline V gene has CDR1 SGHRS and CDR2 YFSETQ. Trimming pared 4 bases from V and 8 bases from J, leaving 15 bases between.

In this sample, this clone turned up a few times. The chain recombines TRBV5-1 with TRBJ1-3; the match to TRBD1 covers 11 bases. Per germline, CDR1 SGHRS and CDR2 YFSETQ. This CDR3 spans 16 amino acids. The V and J ends lost 0 bases and 2 bases, in that order; junction bases with no gene match: 1. In nucleotides, the CDR3 is TGCGCCAGCAGCTTGGTGGGACAGGGGGCTGGAAACACCATATATTTT. As protein: CASSLVGQGAGNTIYF.

The genes are TRBV9 and TRBJ2-6; a possible D gene is TRBD2 (5 bases). CDR3 length: 15 amino acids. V lost 6 bases, J lost 1 base, and 11 bases lay in between. The germline CDR1 and CDR2 sequences are SGDLS and YYNGEE. CDR3 residues: CASTPGRSGANVLTF. The CDR3 DNA sequence: TGTGCCAGCACCCCGGGGAGATCTGGGGCCAACGTCCTGACTTTC.

This clone is a singleton in its sample. The rearrangement joins TRBV4-2 to TRBJ2-7; 9 bases are a match to TRBD2. The CDR3 spans 15 residues. With 1 base clipped from V and 7 bases from J, the junction kept 8 bases outside the gene matches. Germline V CDR1 and CDR2: LGHNA, YNFKEQ. The DNA for the CDR3 is TGTGCCAGCAGCCAAGGTGGACTAGCGTCTGGGGAGCAGTACTTC. Translation gives CASSQGGLASGEQYF.

The chain has TRBV5-5 and TRBJ2-1, with D perhaps assigned TRBD1 or TRBD2 (5 bases each). There are 17 residues in the CDR3. Trimming removed 2 bases at V and 3 bases at J, with 18 bases between. Germline assignment: CDR1 SGHKS and CDR2 YYEKEE (reference sequence). In nucleotides, the CDR3 is TGTGCCAGCAGCTTAACGATGGGGACGGGCGGCTACAATGAGCAGTTCTTC. It is translated as CASSLTMGTGGYNEQFF.

This clone has just a few counts. The chain has TRBV18 and TRBJ2-7; D may be TRBD1 (5 bases). The CDR3 totals 16 residues. The germline V gene encodes CDR1 KGHSH and CDR2 LQKENI. The V gene lost 4 bases and the J gene lost 2 bases, with 18 bases spanning the gap. This CDR3 reads CASSLLQGKGAYEQYF. CDR3 bases: TGTGCCAGCTCACTACTTCAGGGAAAAGGGGCCTACGAGCAGTACTTC.

The table lists this clone with a few counts. The gene calls are TRBV9 and TRBJ1-2; D not resolved. CDR1 and CDR2 (germline): SGDLS, YYNGEE. CDR3 length: 15 residues. V was trimmed by 4 bases and J by 8 bases, leaving 21 bases between them. The CDR3 reads CASSPDPSSPGGYTF. CDR3 nucleotides: TGTGCCAGCAGCCCCGATCCCAGTTCCCCCGGGGGCTACACCTTC.

The chain links TRBV28 to TRBJ2-7; tentative D call: TRBD2 (5 bases). Looked up from germline, CDR1 is MDHEN and CDR2 is SYDVKM. The germline V and J ends were trimmed by 6 bases and 5 bases, with 11 bases remaining between them. The CDR3 is 12 amino acids. The CDR3 region has the DNA TGTGCCAGCAGCCCCACCGGGGACGAGCAGTACTTC. Translation gives CASSPTGDEQYF.

The chain employs TRBV7-3 and TRBJ1-1, with no clear D. V shed 1 base and J shed 3 bases, with 9 bases lying between them. CDR3 size: 14 residues. Germline CDR1 and CDR2: SGHTA and FQGTGA. Written as DNA, the CDR3 is TGTGCCAGCAGCTTAAACTCCGTTTACACTGAAGCTTTCTTT. Residues: CASSLNSVYTEAFF.

The genes are TRBV11-2 and TRBJ2-3, with D possibly TRBD2 on 6 matching bases. Germline V gene sequence: CDR1 SGHAT, CDR2 FQNNGV. The CDR3 spans 15 residues. The ends were cut back, 6 bases at V and 5 bases at J, with 18 bases in the middle. The CDR3 sequence: CASSFGTAPEDTQYF. The CDR3 DNA reads TGTGCCAGCAGTTTTGGGACTGCTCCCGAAGATACGCAGTATTTT.

The V and J genes are TRBV27 and TRBJ1-4, with a possible D match to TRBD1 (5 bases). The CDR3 runs 14 residues. V was pared by 5 bases and J by 6 bases, with 13 bases between. The germline V gene has CDR1 MNHEY and CDR2 SMNVEV (reference sequence). CDR3 sequence (DNA): TGTGCCAGCAGTCTGGGGGGTTGGGATGAAAAACTGTTTTTT. Translation: CASSLGGWDEKLFF. The whole variable domain, remainder taken from reference TRBV27 and TRBJ1-4, is EAQVTQNPRYLITVTGKKLTVTCSQNMNHEYMSWYRQDPGLGLRQIYYSMNVEVTDKGDVPEGYKVSRKEKRNFPLILESPSPNQTSLYFCASSLGGWDEKLFFGSGTQLSVL.

The rearrangement joins TRBV5-4 to TRBJ2-2, with 7 bases fitting TRBD1. The germline gives CDR1 SGHNT, CDR2 YYREEE (reference sequence). This CDR3 has 16 amino acids. With V trimmed by 4 bases and J by 3 bases, 9 bases remained unmatched. The CDR3: CASSRIRDSYTGELFF. CDR3 sequence (DNA): TGTGCCAGCAGCCGGATCCGGGACAGCTACACCGGGGAGCTGTTTTTT.

V and J are TRBV7-8 and TRBJ2-3; 7 bases are shared with TRBD2. From germline, CDR1 is SGHVS and CDR2 FQNEAQ. V gave up 0 bases and J gave up 3 bases; unmatched junction bases: 6. CDR3 length: 16 amino acids. Here the CDR3 reads CASSLAPSGGTDTQYF. CDR3 sequence (DNA): TGTGCCAGCAGCTTAGCGCCTAGCGGAGGGACAGATACGCAGTATTTT.

This chain uses TRBV5-1 with TRBJ2-6; TRBD2 is a possible D gene (5 bases). The germline V gene encodes CDR1 SGHRS and CDR2 YFSETQ. The CDR3 totals 13 residues. V was shortened by 5 bases and J by 2 bases, with 5 bases between the two germline ends. The DNA of the CDR3 is TGCGCCAGCAGGACTACTGGGGCCAACGTCCTGACTTTC. It yields the protein CASRTTGANVLTF.

The sample holds a few counts of this clone. The V gene is TRBV7-8, the J gene TRBJ2-7; D possibly matches TRBD1 or TRBD2 (6 bases each). The CDR3 has 14 residues. Germline V gene sequence: CDR1 SGHVS, CDR2 FQNEAQ. Trimming took 1 base from V and 9 from J, leaving 16 bases between them. The CDR3: CASSLDKGGEGQYF. The CDR3 DNA follows: TGTGCCAGCAGCTTAGACAAGGGGGGTGAGGGGCAGTACTTC.

The V and J genes are TRBV19 and TRBJ1-1; 8 bases line up with TRBD1. With V trimmed by 6 bases and J by 1 base, 4 bases remained unmatched. This CDR3 has 14 residues. Per the germline V gene, CDR1 is LNHDA and CDR2 is SQIVND (reference sequence). CDR3 loop: CASRPGQENTEAFF. CDR3 nucleotide sequence: TGTGCCAGTAGGCCGGGACAGGAGAACACTGAAGCTTTCTTT.

The DNA for the CDR3 is TGCGCCAGCAGCGCAAGAGTCTTGGGACTAGCGGGAGCTGAGGGGCAGTACTTC. It translates to CASSARVLGLAGAEGQYF. The V and J genes are TRBV5-1 and TRBJ2-7; 14 bases agree with TRBD2. In germline, CDR1 is SGHRS, CDR2 YFSETQ. The CDR3 consists of 18 residues. The V and J ends lost 4 bases and 9 bases, in that order; junction bases with no gene match: 18.

The chain combines TRBV13 with TRBJ1-4; D might be TRBD1 (6 bases). This CDR3 has 14 amino acids. V was trimmed by 6 bases and J by 5 bases, leaving 13 bases between them. Germline V lookup: CDR1 PRHDT, CDR2 FYEKMQ (reference sequence). The CDR3 spells CASSVTGSNEKLFF. As DNA, the CDR3 is TGTGCCAGCAGTGTGACAGGCTCCAATGAAAAACTGTTTTTT.

This rearrangement joins TRBV7-9 to TRBJ2-2; a possible D gene is TRBD2 (7 bases). The CDR3 runs to 16 residues. V lost 5 bases and J lost 4, with 17 bases in between. Germline V gene lookup returns CDR1 SEHNR and CDR2 FQNEAQ (reference sequence). For the CDR3, the DNA is TGTGCCAGCAGCCCTCCCCCAGGGGAGGGCACCGGGGAGCTGTTTTTT. It yields the protein CASSPPPGEGTGELFF. The full variable domain, its missing parts supplied by reference TRBV7-9 and TRBJ2-2, is DTGVSQNPRHKITKRGQNVTFRCDPISEHNRLYWYRQTLGQGPEFLTYFQNEAQLEKSRLLSDRFSAERPKGSFSTLEIQRTEQGDSAMYLCASSPPPGEGTGELFFGEGSRLTVL.

The chain recombines TRBV28 with TRBJ1-5; D remains ambiguous. CDR3 size: 15 residues. V shed 5 bases and J shed 8 bases, with 19 bases lying between them. Germline lookup yields CDR1 MDHEN and CDR2 SYDVKM. The CDR3 reads CASSTPGVSGKPQHF. DNA of the CDR3: TGTGCCAGCAGTACCCCCGGGGTGAGTGGAAAGCCCCAGCATTTT.

The chain uses TRBV6-1 and TRBJ1-3; D remains unclear. The CDR3 spans 13 residues. CDR1 and CDR2 (germline): MNHNS, SASEGT. V lost 8 bases to trimming and J lost 0 bases, with 8 bases between them. The CDR3 coding sequence is TGTGCCAGCGTTGGCGCCTCTGGAAACACCATATATTTT. Translated: CASVGASGNTIYF.

This clone was seen only a few times. CDR3 DNA sequence: TGTGCCAGCAGCTTCGGGTACGGCGGCTACAATGAGCAGTTCTTC. Its protein is CASSFGYGGYNEQFF. The chain couples TRBV7-9 to TRBJ2-1; D remains ambiguous. Trimming pared 3 bases from V and 3 bases from J, leaving 12 bases between. From germline, CDR1 is SEHNR and CDR2 FQNEAQ (reference sequence). This CDR3 has 15 residues.